The 11 T cell receptor beta chains in this list originate from one sample, sequenced in a study of blood T cell repertoires in COVID-19 (dated by TCRdb to between 2020 and 2021). Receptors were amplified or captured by the immunoSEQ multiplex PCR assay. Held by TCRdb, this immuneACCESS table contains in-frame sequences only and omits some clones. Under half of the omission traces to an unresolved V gene where checked; the cause of the rest is unknown. Here the sample has about 280,000 clones; 88% occur a single time. The ten largest account for approximately 10% of the sample. Material for sequencing was peripheral blood. These receptors were collected from a woman between 25 and 40 years old with COVID-19, enrolled during active disease.

The CDR3 nucleotides are TGTGCCATCAGTCAGGCTATTAACACTGAAGCTTTCTTT. Protein product: CAISQAINTEAFF. The chain couples TRBV10-3 to TRBJ1-1; D gene unclear. Trimming cost V 5 bases and J 2 bases, with 9 bases left between them. CDR3 length equals 13 residues. The germline V gene has CDR1 ENHRY and CDR2 SYGVKD.

The table lists this clone with a few counts. The rearrangement links TRBV6-5 to TRBJ2-7; 11 bases match TRBD2. After removal of 5 bases from V and 3 bases from J, the junction contained 3 bases not matched to a gene. The length of the CDR3 is 14 residues. Germline CDR1 reads MNHEY; CDR2 reads SVGAGI. CDR3 in DNA: TGTGCCAGCAGTAGACTAGCGGGGAGCTACGAGCAGTACTTC. This codes for CASSRLAGSYEQYF.

The V and J genes are TRBV7-2 and TRBJ2-5; TRBD1 matches 7 bases. V shed 5 bases and J 5 bases; nucleotides not matched to a gene: 11. The CDR3 extends over 15 amino acids. Germline assignment: CDR1 SGHTA and CDR2 FQGNSA. The CDR3 loop is CASSDGTDLRETQYF. CDR3 sequence (DNA): TGTGCCAGCAGCGACGGGACAGACCTTCGGGAGACCCAGTACTTC.

The CDR3 nucleotides are TGTGCCAGCAGTTTAGTAGGGGTTGGCTATGGCTACACCTTC. It translates to CASSLVGVGYGYTF. The rearrangement links TRBV28 to TRBJ1-2, with D perhaps matching TRBD1 (5 bases). Trimming shortened V by 2 bases and J by 4 bases, and 11 bases separated the two germline ends. The CDR3 is 14 residues long. In germline, CDR1 is MDHEN, CDR2 SYDVKM.

The J gene is TRBJ1-4, the V gene TRBV10-3; a weak D match, TRBD1 (5 bases). Germline V lookup: CDR1 ENHRY, CDR2 SYGVKD. This CDR3 region has 14 residues. The V and J ends lost 2 bases and 8 bases respectively, with 12 bases between them. DNA of the CDR3: TGTGCCATCAGTGAGGGCCAGGGTTTAGAAAAACTGTTTTTT. This gives the protein CAISEGQGLEKLFF.

The chain carries TRBV15 and TRBJ1-4, with TRBD1 matching over 8 bases. This CDR3 spans 16 amino acids. CDR1 LNHNV and CDR2 YYDKDF come from the germline V gene (reference sequence). V lost 3 bases, J lost 0 bases, and 3 bases stayed unmatched. In nucleotides, the CDR3 is TGTGCCACCAGCAGGGGGACAGGTGCAACTAATGAAAAACTGTTTTTT. This codes for CATSRGTGATNEKLFF.

This clone was counted once. The V gene is TRBV19, the J gene TRBJ2-3; the match to TRBD2 covers 8 bases. The CDR3 extends over 15 amino acids. Germline CDR1 is LNHDA and CDR2 is SQIVND (reference sequence). V dropped 3 bases and J dropped 1; count of bases not matched to a gene: 3. CDR3 DNA sequence: TGTGCCAGTAGTATTAGCGGGGCCGGCACAGATACGCAGTATTTT. Residues: CASSISGAGTDTQYF.

V gene TRBV5-8 combines with J gene TRBJ1-5; D gene ambiguous. Per the germline V gene, CDR1 is SGHTS and CDR2 is YDEGEE. This CDR3 comprises 16 residues. The V end was cut by 3 bases, the J end by 1 base, with 14 bases between. The CDR3 is CASSWPSQSSNQPQHF. CDR3 nucleotides: TGTGCCAGCAGCTGGCCCTCTCAATCGAGCAATCAGCCCCAGCATTTT.

This sequence joins TRBV19 and TRBJ2-2; 12 bases are a match to TRBD2. CDR3 length: 14 residues. Germline CDR1 LNHDA, CDR2 SQIVND (reference sequence). The V and J ends lost 7 bases and 5 bases, in that order; junction bases with no gene match: 2. The CDR3 DNA sequence: TGTGCCAGTATACTAGCGGGAGGTACCGGGGAGCTGTTTTTT. Amino acids: CASILAGGTGELFF.

Of note for this clone: The limits of the CDR3 on the DNA are not certain, so only TCRdb's listed CDR3 is given. This rearrangement joins TRBV9 to TRBJ2-7; TRBD1, the table's D call, lacks a check against the DNA. The CDR3 region is 14 residues in length, termini included. Germline V gene data show CDR1 as SGDLS and CDR2 as YYNGEE. CDR3 residues: CASSVGSGTGVKYF.

V and J are TRBV19 and TRBJ1-5; no definite D call. CDR1 LNHDA and CDR2 SQIVND come from the germline V gene (reference sequence). Trimming shortened V by 3 bases and J by 0 bases, and 9 bases separated the two germline ends. The CDR3 runs to 15 residues. The CDR3 DNA is TGTGCCAGTAGTATTCTCAGTAATAGCAATCAGCCCCAGCATTTT. Amino acids: CASSILSNSNQPQHF.